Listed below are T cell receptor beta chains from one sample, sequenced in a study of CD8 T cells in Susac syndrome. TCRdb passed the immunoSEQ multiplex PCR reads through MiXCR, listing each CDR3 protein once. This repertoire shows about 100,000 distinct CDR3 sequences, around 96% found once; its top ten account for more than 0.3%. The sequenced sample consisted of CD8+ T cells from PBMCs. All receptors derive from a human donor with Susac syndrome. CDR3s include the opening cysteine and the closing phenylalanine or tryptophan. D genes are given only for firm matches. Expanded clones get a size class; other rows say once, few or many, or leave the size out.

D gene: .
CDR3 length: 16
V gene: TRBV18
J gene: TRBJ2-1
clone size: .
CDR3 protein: CASSPPPGAGHNEQFF
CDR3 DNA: TGTGCCAGCTCACCACCTCCGGGGGCCGGCCACAATGAGCAGTTCTTC

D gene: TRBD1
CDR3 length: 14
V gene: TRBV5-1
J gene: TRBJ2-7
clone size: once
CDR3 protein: CASSLEQGWVEQYF
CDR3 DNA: TGCGCCAGCAGCTTGGAACAGGGGTGGGTCGAGCAGTACTTC

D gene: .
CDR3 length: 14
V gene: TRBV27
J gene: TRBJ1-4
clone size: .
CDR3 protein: CASSSRGPNEKLFF
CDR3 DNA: TGTGCCAGCAGTTCTAGGGGACCTAATGAAAAACTGTTTTTT

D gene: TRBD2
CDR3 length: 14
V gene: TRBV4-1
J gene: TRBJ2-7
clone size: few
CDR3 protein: CASSPRAGAYEQYF
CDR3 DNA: TGCGCCAGCAGTCCCAGAGCGGGAGCCTACGAGCAGTACTTC

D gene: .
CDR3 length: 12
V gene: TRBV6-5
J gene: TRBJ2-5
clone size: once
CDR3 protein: CASSSNGETQYF
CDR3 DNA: TGTGCCAGCAGTTCCAACGGGGAGACCCAGTACTTC

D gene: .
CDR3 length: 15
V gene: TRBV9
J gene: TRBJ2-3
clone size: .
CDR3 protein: CASSPSGVSTDTQYF
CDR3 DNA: TGTGCCAGCAGCCCATCGGGGGTTAGCACAGATACGCAGTATTTT

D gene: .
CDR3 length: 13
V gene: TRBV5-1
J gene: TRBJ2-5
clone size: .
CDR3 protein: CASSPVWQETQYF
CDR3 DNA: TGCGCCAGCAGCCCCGTTTGGCAAGAGACCCAGTACTTC

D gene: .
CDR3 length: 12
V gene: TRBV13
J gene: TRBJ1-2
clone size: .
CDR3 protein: CASSARTGGYTF
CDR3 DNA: TGTGCCAGCAGCGCACGAACGGGTGGCTACACCTTC

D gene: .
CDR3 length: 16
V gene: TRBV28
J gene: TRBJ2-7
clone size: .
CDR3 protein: CASTSLTMGGYYEQYF
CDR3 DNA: TGTGCCAGCACCTCCCTGACGATGGGCGGATACTACGAGCAGTACTTC

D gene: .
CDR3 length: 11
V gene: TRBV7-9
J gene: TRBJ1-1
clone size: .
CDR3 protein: CASIIGTEAFF
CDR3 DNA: TGTGCCAGCATAATCGGGACTGAAGCTTTCTTT

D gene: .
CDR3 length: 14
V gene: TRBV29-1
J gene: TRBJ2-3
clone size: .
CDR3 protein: CSVDRAASTDTQYF
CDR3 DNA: TGCAGCGTTGACCGGGCAGCAAGCACAGATACGCAGTATTTT

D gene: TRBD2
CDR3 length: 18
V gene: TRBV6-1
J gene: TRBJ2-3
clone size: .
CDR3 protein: CASSRAGGPVLSTDTQYF
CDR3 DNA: TGTGCCAGCAGCCGCGCGGGAGGGCCGGTTCTGAGCACAGATACGCAGTATTTT

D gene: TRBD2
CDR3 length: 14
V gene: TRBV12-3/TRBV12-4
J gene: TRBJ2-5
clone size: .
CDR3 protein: CASSPNGGGETQYF
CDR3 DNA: TGTGCCAGCAGTCCGAACGGGGGGGGAGAGACCCAGTACTTC

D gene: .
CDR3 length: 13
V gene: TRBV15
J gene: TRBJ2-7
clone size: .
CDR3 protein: CATSLDGVYEQYF
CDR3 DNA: TGTGCCACCAGTCTCGACGGGGTCTACGAGCAGTACTTC

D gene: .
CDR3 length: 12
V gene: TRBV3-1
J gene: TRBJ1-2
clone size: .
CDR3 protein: CASSQVPYGYTF
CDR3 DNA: TGTGCCAGCAGCCAAGTTCCCTATGGCTACACCTTC

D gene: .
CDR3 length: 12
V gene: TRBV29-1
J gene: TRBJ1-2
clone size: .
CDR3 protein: CSVEMENYGYTF
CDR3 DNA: TGCAGCGTTGAAATGGAGAACTATGGCTACACCTTC

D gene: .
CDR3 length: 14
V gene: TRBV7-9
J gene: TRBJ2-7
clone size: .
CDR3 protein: CASSSSASSYEQYF
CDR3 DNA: TGTGCCAGCAGCTCTAGCGCCAGCTCCTACGAGCAGTACTTC

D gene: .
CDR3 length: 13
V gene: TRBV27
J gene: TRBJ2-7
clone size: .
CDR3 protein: CASSQDRYYEQYF
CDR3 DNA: TGTGCCAGCAGCCAAGACAGGTACTACGAGCAGTACTTC

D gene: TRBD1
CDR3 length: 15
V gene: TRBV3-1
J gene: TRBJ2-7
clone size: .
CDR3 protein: CASSSPRDSHYEQYF
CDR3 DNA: TGTGCCAGCAGCTCACCCCGGGACAGTCACTACGAGCAGTACTTC

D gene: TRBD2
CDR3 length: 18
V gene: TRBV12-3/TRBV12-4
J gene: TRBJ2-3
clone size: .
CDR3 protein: CASSPRLLAGGPPDTQYF
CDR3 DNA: TGTGCCAGCAGTCCGCGACTACTAGCGGGAGGGCCCCCAGATACGCAGTATTTT